Given below is one T cell receptor beta chain in context. The sample is drawn from a study of cytomegalovirus exposure and HLA in healthy donors. Per the germline V gene, CDR1 is MNHNY and CDR2 is SVGAGI (reference sequence). V was pared by 5 bases and J by 0 bases, with 4 bases between. The CDR3 runs to 12 residues. PCR primers comprised 60 Vbeta and 13 Jbeta primers. The method was immunoSEQ multiplex PCR; TCRdb's version includes in-frame clones alone and lacks a portion of them. The data show 110,000 or so clones, 74% seen once. The material sequenced was PBMCs. The chain has TRBV6-6 and TRBJ1-2; D is undetermined. The receptor's source is a human donor in good health. The CDR3 nucleotides read TGTGCCAGCAGTATCGCTAACTATGGCTACACCTTC. Encoded protein: CASSIANYGYTF.